This TCR beta chain derives from a study of OX40 agonist ivuxolimab in advanced cancers. Clones were read by immunoSEQ multiplex PCR, and TCRdb kept only the in-frame ones, dropping some. The repertoire holds roughly 70,000 clones, with roughly 85% as singletons. Study conclusions and caveats: More expanded clones were seen, on average, in CD8+ T cells than in CD4+.

A few counts support this clone. Its antigen is not identified. Germline lookup yields CDR1 GTSNPN and CDR2 SVGIG (reference sequence). This CDR3 spans 13 amino acids. Trimming left V 7 bases short and J 13 bases short, with 22 bases between. This TCR was sampled from an adult with an advanced solid tumor such as melanoma, head and neck, liver or kidney cancer. The rearrangement joins TRBV30 to TRBJ1-4; a weak D match, TRBD1 (5 bases). The starting material was CD4+ or CD8+ T cells sorted from blood, obtained in a trial of the OX40 agonist ivuxolimab. CDR3 protein: CAYQGGTSIRLFF. CDR3 DNA: TGTGCCTACCAGGGAGGGACCTCTATTAGACTGTTTTTT.